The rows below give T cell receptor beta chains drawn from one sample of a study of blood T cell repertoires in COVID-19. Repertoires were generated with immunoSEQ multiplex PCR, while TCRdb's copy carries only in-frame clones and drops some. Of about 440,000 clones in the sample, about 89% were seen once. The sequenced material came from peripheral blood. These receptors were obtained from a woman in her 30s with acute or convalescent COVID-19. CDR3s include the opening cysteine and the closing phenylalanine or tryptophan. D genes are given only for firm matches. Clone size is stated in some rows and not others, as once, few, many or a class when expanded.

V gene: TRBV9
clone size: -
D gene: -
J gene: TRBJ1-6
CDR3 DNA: TGTGCCAGCAGCGTAGGAGCGGTGACGGACTATAATTCACCCCTCCACTTT
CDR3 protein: CASSVGAVTDYNSPLHF

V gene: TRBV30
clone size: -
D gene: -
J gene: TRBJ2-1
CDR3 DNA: TGTGCCTGGAGGGAGCACAACAATGAGCAGTTCTTC
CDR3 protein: CAWREHNNEQFF

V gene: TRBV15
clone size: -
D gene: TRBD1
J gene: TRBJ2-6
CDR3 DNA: TGTGCCACCAGCAGAACCCAACCGGGACAGGACTTTTCTGGGGCCAACGTCCTGACTTTC
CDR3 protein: CATSRTQPGQDFSGANVLTF

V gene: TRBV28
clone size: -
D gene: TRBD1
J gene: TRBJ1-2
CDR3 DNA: TGTGCCTCCAGGGTGGGACAGGTCAACTATGGCTACACCTTC
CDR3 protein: CASRVGQVNYGYTF

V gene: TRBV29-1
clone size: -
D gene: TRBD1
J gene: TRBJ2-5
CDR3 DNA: TGCAGCGGTGGCCCTACAGGGGGAGACCAGTACTTC
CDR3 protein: CSGGPTGGDQYF

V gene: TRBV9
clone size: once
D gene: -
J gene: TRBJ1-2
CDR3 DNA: TGTGCCAGCAGCGCGCTAGGGGGTATTGGCTACACCTTC
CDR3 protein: CASSALGGIGYTF

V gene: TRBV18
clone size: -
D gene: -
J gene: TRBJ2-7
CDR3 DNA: TGTGCCAGCTCACCAATGCCGTCCGGTGAATACGAGCAGTACTTC
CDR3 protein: CASSPMPSGEYEQYF

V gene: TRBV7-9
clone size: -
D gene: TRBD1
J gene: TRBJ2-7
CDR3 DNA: TGTGCCAGCAGTACAACGACAGGGGTCTACGAGCAGTACTTC
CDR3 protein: CASSTTTGVYEQYF

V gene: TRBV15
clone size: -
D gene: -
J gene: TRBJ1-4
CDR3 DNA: TGTGCCACCAGCAGAGAACCAGGGAACGAAAAACTGTTTTTT
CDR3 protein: CATSREPGNEKLFF

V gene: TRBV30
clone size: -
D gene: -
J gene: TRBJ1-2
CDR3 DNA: TGTGCCTGGATGTTTAAGTACAGGAGAAACTATGGCTACACCTTC
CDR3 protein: CAWMFKYRRNYGYTF

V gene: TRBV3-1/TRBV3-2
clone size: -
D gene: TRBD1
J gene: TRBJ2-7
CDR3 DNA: TGTGCCAGCAGCCAAGTCAGGTCAGGGGGCGAGCAGTACTTC
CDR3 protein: CASSQVRSGGEQYF

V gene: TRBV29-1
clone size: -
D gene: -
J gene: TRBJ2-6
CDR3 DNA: TGCAGCGCTGGGGACTTCTCTGGGGCCAACGTCCTGACTTTC
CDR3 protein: CSAGDFSGANVLTF

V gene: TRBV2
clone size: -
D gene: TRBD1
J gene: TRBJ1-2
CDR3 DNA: TGTGCCAGCCAGGGACAGGGGGCGCGTGGCTACACCTTC
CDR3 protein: CASQGQGARGYTF

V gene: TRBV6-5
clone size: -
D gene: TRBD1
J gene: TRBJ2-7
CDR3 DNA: TGTGCCAGCAGCCAAGGACAGGGTTCCTACGAGCAGTACTTC
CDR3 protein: CASSQGQGSYEQYF

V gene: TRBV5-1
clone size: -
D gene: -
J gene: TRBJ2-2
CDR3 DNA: TGCGCCAGCAGCAAGGACACCGCGGACACCGGGGAGCTGTTTTTT
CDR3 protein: CASSKDTADTGELFF

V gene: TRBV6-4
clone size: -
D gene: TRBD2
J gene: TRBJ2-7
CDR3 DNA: TGTGCCAGCAGTGACCCGGGGGGACGTGCTATAGACGAGCAGTACTTC
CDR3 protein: CASSDPGGRAIDEQYF